This entry lists 13 T cell receptor beta chains sequenced from one sample in a study of response to subunit inactivated influenza vaccine. Using its own MiXCR run on the RT-PCR reads, TCRdb lists one record per CDR3 protein. The profile shows some 800,000 distinct CDR3 sequences, 20% to 25% of them singletons. The specimen comprised PBMCs from blood, sampled around 5 days after vaccination. Source of these receptors: a man between 50 and 59 years old who received an inactivated influenza vaccine.

The chain's CDR3 is CSARPMGGTSYEQYF. The CDR3 DNA sequence: TGCAGTGCTAGACCCATGGGGGGGACATCCTACGAGCAGTACTTC. The rearrangement joins TRBV20-1 to TRBJ2-7; D might be TRBD2 (7 bases). Germline V gene data show CDR1 as DFQATT and CDR2 as SNEGSKA (reference sequence). Trimming removed 2 bases at V and 1 base at J, with 15 bases between. The CDR3 consists of 15 residues.

V usage is TRBV4-1 and J usage is TRBJ1-2; D unclear. Trimming took off 4 bases at V and 8 bases at J, with 17 bases between the two ends. CDR3 length: 14 residues. CDR1 MGHRA and CDR2 YSYEKL come from the germline V gene. The CDR3 coding sequence is TGCGCCAGCAGCCGAACCGGAAGGGATTCCGGCTACACCTTC. Translation gives CASSRTGRDSGYTF.

V is TRBV6-5 and J is TRBJ1-2; 7 bases line up with TRBD1. The CDR3 spans 16 residues. V dropped 3 bases and J dropped 3; count of bases not matched to a gene: 10. In germline, CDR1 is MNHEY, CDR2 SVGAGI. The DNA of the CDR3 is TGTGCCAGCAGTTATGGGCCCAGACAGGGAGACTATGGCTACACCTTC. This gives the protein CASSYGPRQGDYGYTF.

This clonotype was detected a few times. This CDR3 reads CASSFMGQPQHF. CDR3 in DNA: TGTGCCAGCAGCTTTATGGGACAGCCCCAGCATTTT. J is TRBJ1-5 and V is TRBV3-1; D unresolved. The V gene lost 5 bases and the J gene lost 7 bases, with 9 bases spanning the gap. CDR1 is LGHDT, CDR2 YNNKEL, per germline (reference sequence). The CDR3 has 12 amino acids.

This clonotype turned up a few times. This chain uses TRBV7-8 with TRBJ2-3, with D tentatively TRBD1 (5 bases). The CDR3 is 13 residues long. Per germline, CDR1 SGHVS and CDR2 FQNEAQ. V gave up 3 bases and J gave up 6 bases, with 10 bases separating them. The CDR3 protein is CASSLNRLDTQYF. In nucleotides, the CDR3 is TGTGCCAGCAGCTTGAACAGGTTGGATACGCAGTATTTT.

The chain uses TRBV10-3 and TRBJ2-3; 10 bases are shared with TRBD2. CDR1 and CDR2 from the germline V gene are ENHRY and SYGVKD. V shed 0 bases, J shed 3 bases, and the junction held 3 bases outside the gene matches. The length of the CDR3 is 16 residues. As DNA, the CDR3 is TGTGCCATCAGTGAGTCTAGGGGACTAGCGACAGATACGCAGTATTTT. This codes for CAISESRGLATDTQYF.

V is TRBV29-1 and J is TRBJ2-1, with TRBD1 matching over 9 bases. This CDR3 has 15 residues. Trimming took 4 bases from V and 2 from J; bases not matched to a gene: 6. Germline V gene data show CDR1 as SQVTM and CDR2 as ANQGSEA. CDR3 protein: CSVARTGDPYNEQFF. In DNA form, the CDR3 reads TGCAGCGTTGCTCGGACAGGGGACCCCTACAATGAGCAGTTCTTC.

This clonotype was counted only a few times. The CDR3 nucleotides read TGTGCCAGCAGCCTCGTTCAGGGTTCACCCCTCCACTTT. This encodes CASSLVQGSPLHF. The V gene is TRBV13, the J gene TRBJ1-6; D perhaps matches TRBD1 (5 bases). This CDR3 has 13 amino acids. Germline loops: CDR1 PRHDT, CDR2 FYEKMQ (reference sequence). The V end was cut by 5 bases, the J end by 9 bases, with 11 bases between.

The chain employs TRBV19 and TRBJ2-1; 8 bases are shared with TRBD2. The CDR3 runs 14 residues. The V gene's germline CDR1 is LNHDA and CDR2 SQIVND (reference sequence). The V and J ends lost 7 bases and 8 bases, in that order; junction bases with no gene match: 10. Here the CDR3 DNA reads TGTGCCAGTAACCCTACCGGGGGGGCCGATGAGCAGTTCTTC. Its translation is CASNPTGGADEQFF.

The rearrangement joins TRBV29-1 to TRBJ2-1; TRBD2 agrees at 10 bases. Germline V CDR1 and CDR2: SQVTM, ANQGSEA. The V segment lost 7 bases and the J segment 9 bases; nucleotides outside the gene matches: 9. The CDR3 extends over 13 amino acids. The CDR3 spells CSGERGGPSEQFF. The CDR3 DNA follows: TGCAGCGGAGAGCGGGGGGGCCCATCTGAGCAGTTCTTC.

This clonotype has a handful of counts. DNA of the CDR3: TGCAGTGCTACCGGGAGGGCAAACAATGAGCAGTTCTTC. This gives the protein CSATGRANNEQFF. The V gene is TRBV20-1, the J gene TRBJ2-1; TRBD2 agrees at 8 bases. The V segment lost 4 bases and the J segment 5 bases; nucleotides outside the gene matches: 4. CDR3 size: 13 residues. Per the germline V gene, CDR1 is DFQATT and CDR2 is SNEGSKA (reference sequence).

This clonotype was seen a handful of times. The V call is TRBV7-9, the J call TRBJ2-4; D gene uncertain. V was pared by 0 bases and J by 6 bases, with 3 bases between. CDR1 and CDR2 (germline): SEHNR, FQNEAQ (reference sequence). The CDR3 is 12 amino acids. The CDR3 DNA reads as TGTGCCAGCAGCTTAGCCGGAAACATTCAGTACTTC. This translates into CASSLAGNIQYF.

The genes are TRBV6-1 and TRBJ1-1; tentatively, D is TRBD1 (6 bases). Germline V gives CDR1 MNHNS, CDR2 SASEGT. The CDR3 covers 15 residues. With 3 bases removed from V and 0 bases from J, the gap between germline ends came to 11 bases. The CDR3 region is CASSEAGALNTEAFF. CDR3 DNA: TGTGCCAGCAGTGAGGCAGGGGCCTTGAACACTGAAGCTTTCTTT.